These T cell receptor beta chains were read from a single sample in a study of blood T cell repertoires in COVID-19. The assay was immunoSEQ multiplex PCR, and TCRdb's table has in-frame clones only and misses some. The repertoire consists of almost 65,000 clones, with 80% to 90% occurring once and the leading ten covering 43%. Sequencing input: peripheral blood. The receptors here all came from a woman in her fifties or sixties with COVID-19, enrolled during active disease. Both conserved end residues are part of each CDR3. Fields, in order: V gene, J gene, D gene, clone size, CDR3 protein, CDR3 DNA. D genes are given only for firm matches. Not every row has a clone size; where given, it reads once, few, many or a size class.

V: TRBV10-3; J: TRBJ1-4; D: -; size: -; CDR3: CAISESGGRGEKLFF; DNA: TGTGCCATCAGTGAGTCCGGGGGGAGAGGAGAAAAACTGTTTTTT
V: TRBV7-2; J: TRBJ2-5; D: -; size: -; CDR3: CASSLAYTVRGTQYF; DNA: TGTGCCAGCAGCTTAGCATATACTGTCCGGGGGACCCAGTACTTC
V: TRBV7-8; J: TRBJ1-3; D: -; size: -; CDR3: CASSPTGISGNTIYF; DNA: TGTGCCAGCAGCCCCACAGGGATCTCTGGAAACACCATATATTTT
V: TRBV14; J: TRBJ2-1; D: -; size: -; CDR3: CASSPRRFSTSSYNEQFF; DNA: TGTGCCAGCAGCCCCCGACGGTTTAGCACAAGCTCCTACAATGAGCAGTTCTTC
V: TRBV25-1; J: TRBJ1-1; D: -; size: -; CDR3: CASSESRTGSEAFF; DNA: TGTGCCAGCAGTGAATCCAGAACAGGGTCTGAAGCTTTCTTT
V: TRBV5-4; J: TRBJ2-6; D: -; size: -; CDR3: CASSHGLVLTF; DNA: TGTGCCAGCAGCCACGGACTAGTCCTGACTTTC
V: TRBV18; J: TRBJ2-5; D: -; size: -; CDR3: CASSPGTQETQYF; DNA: TGTGCCAGCTCACCCGGGACTCAAGAGACCCAGTACTTC
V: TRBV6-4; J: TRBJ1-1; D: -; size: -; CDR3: CASTGTGIRLTFF; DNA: TGTGCCAGCACTGGTACAGGGATTCGACTGACTTTCTTT
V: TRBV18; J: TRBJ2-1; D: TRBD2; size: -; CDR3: CASSPGTSSYNEQFF; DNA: TGTGCCAGCTCACCCGGGACTAGCTCCTACAATGAGCAGTTCTTC
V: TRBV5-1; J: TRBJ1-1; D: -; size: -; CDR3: CASSLDGDTEAFF; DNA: TGCGCCAGCAGCTTGGACGGAGACACTGAAGCTTTCTTT
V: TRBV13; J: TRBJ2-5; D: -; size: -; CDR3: CASSFSTWQETQYF; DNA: TGTGCCAGCAGCTTTTCAACTTGGCAAGAGACCCAGTACTTC
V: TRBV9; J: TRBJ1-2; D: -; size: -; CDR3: CASTIGGEGYGYTF; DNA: TGTGCCAGCACCATAGGAGGGGAAGGCTATGGCTACACCTTC
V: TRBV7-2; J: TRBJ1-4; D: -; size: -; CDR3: CASSEQGLGNEKLFF; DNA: TGTGCCAGCAGCGAACAGGGCCTTGGTAATGAAAAACTGTTTTTT
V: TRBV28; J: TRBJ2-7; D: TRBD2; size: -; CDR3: CASSSLRRTSGSSYEQYF; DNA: TGTGCCAGCAGTTCCCTACGGCGGACTAGCGGGAGTTCCTACGAGCAGTACTTC
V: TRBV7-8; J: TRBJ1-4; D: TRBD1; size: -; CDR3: CASSLDGTGGIGEKLFF; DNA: TGTGCCAGCAGCTTAGATGGGACAGGGGGCATAGGTGAAAAACTGTTTTTT
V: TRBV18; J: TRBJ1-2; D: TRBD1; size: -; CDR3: CASSPPPIVQGVGGYTF; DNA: TGTGCCAGCTCACCACCACCAATCGTACAGGGGGTGGGTGGCTACACCTTC
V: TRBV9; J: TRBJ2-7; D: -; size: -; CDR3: CASSVESGGRDEQYF; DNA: TGTGCCAGCAGCGTAGAAAGTGGGGGCCGGGACGAGCAGTACTTC
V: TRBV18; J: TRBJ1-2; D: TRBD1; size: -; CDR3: CASSRGQHYGYTF; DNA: TGTGCCAGCTCACGGGGACAGCACTATGGCTACACCTTC
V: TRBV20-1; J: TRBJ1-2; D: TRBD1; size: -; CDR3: CSASGQGAPLYGYTF; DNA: TGCAGTGCTAGTGGACAGGGGGCGCCTCTCTATGGCTACACCTTC
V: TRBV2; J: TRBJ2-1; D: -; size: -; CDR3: CASSLLRGSYNEQFF; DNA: TGTGCCAGCAGCCTCCTCCGGGGGTCCTACAATGAGCAGTTCTTC
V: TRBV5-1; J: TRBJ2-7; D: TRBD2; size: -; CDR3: CASSPDGTSGRLYEQYF; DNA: TGCGCCAGCAGCCCGGATGGGACTAGCGGTAGATTATACGAGCAGTACTTC
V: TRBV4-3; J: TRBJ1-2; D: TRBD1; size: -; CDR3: CASSHGTGLGYGYTF; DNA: TGCGCCAGCAGCCATGGGACAGGGTTAGGCTATGGCTACACCTTC
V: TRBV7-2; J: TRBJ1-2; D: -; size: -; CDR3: CASSLGGVGRGYTF; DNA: TGTGCCAGCAGCTTAGGGGGGGTAGGAAGAGGCTACACCTTC
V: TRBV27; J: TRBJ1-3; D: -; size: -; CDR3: CASITGGVGNTIYF; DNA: TGTGCCAGCATAACAGGAGGGGTCGGAAACACCATATATTTT
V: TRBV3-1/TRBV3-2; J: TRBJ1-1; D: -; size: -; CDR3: CASSFGTYLNTEAFF; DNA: TGTGCCAGCAGCTTTGGGACTTATCTGAACACTGAAGCTTTCTTT
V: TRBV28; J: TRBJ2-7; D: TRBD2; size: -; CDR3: CASSLPPGTSGREQYF; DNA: TGTGCCAGCAGTTTACCGCCGGGGACTAGCGGGAGAGAGCAGTACTTC
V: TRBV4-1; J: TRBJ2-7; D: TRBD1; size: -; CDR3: CASSPGQGGSYEQYF; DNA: TGCGCCAGCAGCCCGGGACAGGGTGGCTCCTACGAGCAGTACTTC
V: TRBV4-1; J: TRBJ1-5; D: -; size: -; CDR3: CASSQGVDSSNQPQHF; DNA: TGCGCCAGCAGCCAAGGGGTAGACTCAAGCAATCAGCCCCAGCATTTT
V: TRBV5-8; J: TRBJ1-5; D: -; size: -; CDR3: CASSLQGNQPQHF; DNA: TGTGCCAGCAGCTTACAGGGCAATCAGCCCCAGCATTTT
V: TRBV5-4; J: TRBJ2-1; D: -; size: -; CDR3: CASSLAAGAYNEQFF; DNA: TGTGCCAGCAGCTTGGCGGCAGGGGCCTACAATGAGCAGTTCTTC
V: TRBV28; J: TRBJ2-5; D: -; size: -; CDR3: CASQLGLSGTQYF; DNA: TGTGCCAGCCAATTAGGGTTGAGCGGGACCCAGTACTTC
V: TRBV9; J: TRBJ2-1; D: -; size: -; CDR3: CASSVVSRGDEQFF; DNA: TGTGCCAGCAGCGTAGTTTCCAGGGGGGATGAGCAGTTCTTC
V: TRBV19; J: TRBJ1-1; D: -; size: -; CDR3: CASSILWGDTEAFF; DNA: TGTGCCAGTAGTATATTATGGGGAGACACTGAAGCTTTCTTT
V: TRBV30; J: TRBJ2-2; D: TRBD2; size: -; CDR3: CAWSEGRVVGELFF; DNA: TGTGCCTGGAGCGAGGGGAGGGTGGTCGGGGAGCTGTTTTTT
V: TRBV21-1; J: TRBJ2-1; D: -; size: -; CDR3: CASTGHPYNEQFF; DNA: TGTGCCAGCACGGGACACCCCTACAATGAGCAGTTCTTC
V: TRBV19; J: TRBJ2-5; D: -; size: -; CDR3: CASSDKHAETQYF; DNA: TGTGCCAGTAGTGACAAACATGCAGAGACCCAGTACTTC
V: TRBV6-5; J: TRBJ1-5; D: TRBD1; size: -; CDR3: CASSSTGTGQWPQHF; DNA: TGTGCCAGCAGCTCCACCGGGACAGGCCAATGGCCCCAGCATTTT
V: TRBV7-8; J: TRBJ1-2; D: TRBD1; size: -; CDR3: CASSPLGQGAYGYTF; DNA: TGTGCCAGCAGCCCTCTCGGACAGGGTGCCTACGGCTACACCTTC
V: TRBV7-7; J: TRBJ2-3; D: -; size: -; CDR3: CASSLLGAEDTQYF; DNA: TGTGCCAGCAGCTTGCTTGGGGCGGAAGATACGCAGTATTTT
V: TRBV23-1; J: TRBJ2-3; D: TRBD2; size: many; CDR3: CASSQSGPSGVSTDTQYF; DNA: TGCGCCAGCAGTCAATCGGGGCCTAGCGGGGTTAGCACAGATACGCAGTATTTT
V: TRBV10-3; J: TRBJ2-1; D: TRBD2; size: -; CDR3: CAISPSSGVSSYNEQFF; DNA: TGTGCCATCAGTCCCTCTAGCGGCGTGAGCTCCTACAATGAGCAGTTCTTC
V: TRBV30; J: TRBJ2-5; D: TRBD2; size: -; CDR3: CAWGLAQETQYF; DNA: TGTGCCTGGGGACTAGCGCAGGAGACCCAGTACTTC
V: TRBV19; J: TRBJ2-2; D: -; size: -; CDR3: CASSIRGLVLAGELFF; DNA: TGTGCCAGTAGTATACGGGGACTTGTCCTGGCCGGGGAGCTGTTTTTT
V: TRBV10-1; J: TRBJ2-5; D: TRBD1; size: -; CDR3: CASSKGQGLGETQYF; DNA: TGCGCCAGCAGCAAGGGACAGGGGCTAGGGGAGACCCAGTACTTC
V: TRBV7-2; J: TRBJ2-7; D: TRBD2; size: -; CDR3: CASSLVLAGGLYEQYF; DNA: TGTGCCAGCAGCTTAGTACTAGCGGGGGGCCTATACGAGCAGTACTTC
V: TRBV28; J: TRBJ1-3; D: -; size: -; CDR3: CASGGQISGNTIYF; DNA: TGTGCCAGCGGAGGACAGATCTCTGGAAACACCATATATTTT
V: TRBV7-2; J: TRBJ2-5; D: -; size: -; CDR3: CASSLPPSLAQETQYF; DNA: TGTGCCAGCAGCCTCCCCCCCAGTCTGGCCCAAGAGACCCAGTACTTC
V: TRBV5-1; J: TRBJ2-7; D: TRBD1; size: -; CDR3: CASSSGTGLYEQYF; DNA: TGCGCCAGCAGCTCCGGGACAGGACTCTACGAGCAGTACTTC
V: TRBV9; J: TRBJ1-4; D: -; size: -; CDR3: CASSPTGTTNEKLFF; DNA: TGTGCCAGCAGCCCCACAGGGACAACTAATGAAAAACTGTTTTTT
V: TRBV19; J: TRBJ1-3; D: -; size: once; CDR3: CASSIDRQGYSGNTIYF; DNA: TGTGCCAGTAGTATAGATCGGCAGGGATACTCTGGAAACACCATATATTTT
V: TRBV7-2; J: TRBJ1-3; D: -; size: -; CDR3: CASSLNMGGSGNTIYF; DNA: TGTGCCAGCAGCTTAAATATGGGGGGCTCTGGAAACACCATATATTTT
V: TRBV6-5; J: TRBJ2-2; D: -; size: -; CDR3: CASSPLPSGGGELFF; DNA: TGTGCCAGCAGTCCCCTCCCGAGTGGAGGCGGGGAGCTGTTTTTT
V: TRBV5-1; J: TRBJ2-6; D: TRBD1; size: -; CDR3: CASHRGTGVFSGANVLTF; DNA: TGCGCCAGCCATAGAGGGACAGGCGTCTTCTCTGGGGCCAACGTCCTGACTTTC
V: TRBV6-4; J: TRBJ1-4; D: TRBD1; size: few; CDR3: CASSEGQKNEKLFF; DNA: TGTGCCAGCAGTGAGGGACAGAAGAATGAAAAACTGTTTTTT